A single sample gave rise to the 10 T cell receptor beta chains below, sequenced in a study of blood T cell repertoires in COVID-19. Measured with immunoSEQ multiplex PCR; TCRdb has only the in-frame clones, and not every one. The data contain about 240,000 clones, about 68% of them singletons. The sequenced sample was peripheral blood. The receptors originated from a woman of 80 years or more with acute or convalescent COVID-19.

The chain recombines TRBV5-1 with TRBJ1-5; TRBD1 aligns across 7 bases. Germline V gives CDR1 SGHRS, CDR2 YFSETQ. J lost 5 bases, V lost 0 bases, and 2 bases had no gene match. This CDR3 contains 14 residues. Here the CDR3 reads CASSLEGTDQPQHF. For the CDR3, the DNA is TGCGCCAGCAGCTTGGAAGGGACAGATCAGCCCCAGCATTTT. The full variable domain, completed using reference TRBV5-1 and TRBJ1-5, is KAGVTQTPRYLIKTRGQQVTLSCSPISGHRSVSWYQQTPGQGLQFLFEYFSETQRNKGNFPGRFSGRQFSNSRSEMNVSTLELGDSALYLCASSLEGTDQPQHFGDGTRLSIL.

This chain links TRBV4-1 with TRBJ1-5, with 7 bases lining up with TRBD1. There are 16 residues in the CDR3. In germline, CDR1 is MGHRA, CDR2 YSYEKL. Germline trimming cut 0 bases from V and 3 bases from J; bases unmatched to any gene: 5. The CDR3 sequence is CASSQEATGSNQPQHF. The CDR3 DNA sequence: TGCGCCAGCAGCCAAGAGGCGACAGGGTCCAATCAGCCCCAGCATTTT.

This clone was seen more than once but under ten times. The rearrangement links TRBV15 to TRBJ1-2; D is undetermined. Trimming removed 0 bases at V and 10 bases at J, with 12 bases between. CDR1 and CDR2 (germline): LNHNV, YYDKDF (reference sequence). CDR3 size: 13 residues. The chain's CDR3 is CATSRDLTKYYTF. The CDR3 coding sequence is TGTGCCACCAGCAGAGATCTCACAAAATACTACACCTTC.

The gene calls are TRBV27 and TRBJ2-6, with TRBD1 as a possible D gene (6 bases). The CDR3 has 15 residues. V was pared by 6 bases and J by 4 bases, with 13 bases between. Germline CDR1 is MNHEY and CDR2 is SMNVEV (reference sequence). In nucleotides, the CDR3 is TGTGCCAGCAGGTCCCAGGGGACCGGGGCCAACGTCCTGACTTTC. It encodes CASRSQGTGANVLTF.

As DNA, the CDR3 is TGTGCCAGCAGCTTAGCCCCACCCACAGGCACTGAAGCTTTCTTT. Protein sequence: CASSLAPPTGTEAFF. The chain combines TRBV11-3 with TRBJ1-1, with TRBD1 as a possible D gene (5 bases). The CDR3 is 15 residues long. Germline CDR1 SGHNT, CDR2 YENEEA. Trimming removed 1 base at V and 4 bases at J, with 13 bases between.

Here the CDR3 DNA reads TGTGCCAGCAGCCCTATTGGCAATCAGCCCCAGCATTTT. Residues: CASSPIGNQPQHF. The chain carries TRBV7-8 and TRBJ1-5; D remains unclear. The germline V gene encodes CDR1 SGHVS and CDR2 FQNEAQ. This CDR3 is 13 amino acids long. V lost 5 bases to trimming and J lost 2 bases, with 7 bases between them.

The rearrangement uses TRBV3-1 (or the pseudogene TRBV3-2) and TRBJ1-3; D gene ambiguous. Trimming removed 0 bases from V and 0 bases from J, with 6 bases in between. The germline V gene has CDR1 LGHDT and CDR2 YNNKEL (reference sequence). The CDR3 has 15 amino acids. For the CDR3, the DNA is TGTGCCAGCAGCCAAGATGCGGTCTCTGGAAACACCATATATTTT. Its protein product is CASSQDAVSGNTIYF.

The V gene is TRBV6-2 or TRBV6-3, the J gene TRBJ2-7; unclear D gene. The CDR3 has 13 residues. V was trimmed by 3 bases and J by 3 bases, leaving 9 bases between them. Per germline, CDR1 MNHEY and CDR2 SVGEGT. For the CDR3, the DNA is TGTGCCAGCAGTTATATGGGCTACTACGAGCAGTACTTC. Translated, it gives CASSYMGYYEQYF.

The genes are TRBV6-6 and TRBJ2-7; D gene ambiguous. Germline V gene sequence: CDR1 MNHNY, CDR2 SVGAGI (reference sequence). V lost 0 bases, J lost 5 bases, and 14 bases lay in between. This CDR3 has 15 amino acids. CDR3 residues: CASSYSPGLGNEQYF. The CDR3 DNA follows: TGTGCCAGCAGTTACTCACCCGGGTTAGGTAACGAGCAGTACTTC.

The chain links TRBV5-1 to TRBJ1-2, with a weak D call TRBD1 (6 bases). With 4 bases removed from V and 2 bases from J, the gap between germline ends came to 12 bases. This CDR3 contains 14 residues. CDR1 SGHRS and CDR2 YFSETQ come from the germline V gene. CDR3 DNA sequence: TGCGCCAGCAGCCACCGGGACACCAACTATGGCTACACCTTC. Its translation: CASSHRDTNYGYTF. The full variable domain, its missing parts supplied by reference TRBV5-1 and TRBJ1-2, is KAGVTQTPRYLIKTRGQQVTLSCSPISGHRSVSWYQQTPGQGLQFLFEYFSETQRNKGNFPGRFSGRQFSNSRSEMNVSTLELGDSALYLCASSHRDTNYGYTFGSGTRLTVV.